One TCR beta chain is described in this entry. Its target is not known. CDR3 length: 14 residues. The V end lost 5 bases, the J end lost 10 bases, and 15 bases lay between the germline ends. The sample originates from a study of T cell responses to AZD1222 COVID-19 vaccine. Study-wide findings and caveats: Seropositive AZD1222 recipients at baseline numbered only five or six. The study found vaccine-associated CD4 TCRs spanning spike, dominant at 160-218 and 743-854. Donors were chiefly white British, with a greater number of females, and clonal diversity was perhaps underestimated. Within unmutated variant regions lay the reported targets of nearly half of spike-specific TCRs.

Measured with immunoSEQ multiplex PCR; TCRdb has only the in-frame clones, and not every one. The sample has about 93,000 clones; about 90% are singletons. Material: peripheral blood, obtained on day 0 of MenACWY control vaccination. The chain carries TRBV6-7 and TRBJ1-6; the D gene is possibly TRBD1 (6 bases). TRBV6-7 is filed as an ORF, its function uncertain. This sequence was found in an adult in good health. The DNA of the CDR3 is TGTGCCAGCAGTACGTGGGACATGGAATCACCCCTCCACTTT. Protein sequence: CASSTWDMESPLHF.